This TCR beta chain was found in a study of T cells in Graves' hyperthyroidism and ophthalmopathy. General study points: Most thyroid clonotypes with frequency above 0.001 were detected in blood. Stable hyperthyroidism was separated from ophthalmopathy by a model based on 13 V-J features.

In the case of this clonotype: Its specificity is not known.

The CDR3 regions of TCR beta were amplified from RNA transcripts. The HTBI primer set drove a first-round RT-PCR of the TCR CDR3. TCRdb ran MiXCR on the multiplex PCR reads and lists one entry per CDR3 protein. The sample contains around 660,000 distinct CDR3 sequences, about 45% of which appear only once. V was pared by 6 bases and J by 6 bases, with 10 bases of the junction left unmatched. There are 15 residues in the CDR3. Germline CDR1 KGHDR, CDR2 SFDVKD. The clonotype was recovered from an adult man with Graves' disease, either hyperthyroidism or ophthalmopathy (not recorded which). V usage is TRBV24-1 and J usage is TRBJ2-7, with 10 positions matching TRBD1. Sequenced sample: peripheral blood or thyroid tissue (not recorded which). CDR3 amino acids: CATSYPDRGITEQYF. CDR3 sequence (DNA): TGTGCCACCAGTTACCCGGACAGGGGGATTACCGAGCAGTACTTC.